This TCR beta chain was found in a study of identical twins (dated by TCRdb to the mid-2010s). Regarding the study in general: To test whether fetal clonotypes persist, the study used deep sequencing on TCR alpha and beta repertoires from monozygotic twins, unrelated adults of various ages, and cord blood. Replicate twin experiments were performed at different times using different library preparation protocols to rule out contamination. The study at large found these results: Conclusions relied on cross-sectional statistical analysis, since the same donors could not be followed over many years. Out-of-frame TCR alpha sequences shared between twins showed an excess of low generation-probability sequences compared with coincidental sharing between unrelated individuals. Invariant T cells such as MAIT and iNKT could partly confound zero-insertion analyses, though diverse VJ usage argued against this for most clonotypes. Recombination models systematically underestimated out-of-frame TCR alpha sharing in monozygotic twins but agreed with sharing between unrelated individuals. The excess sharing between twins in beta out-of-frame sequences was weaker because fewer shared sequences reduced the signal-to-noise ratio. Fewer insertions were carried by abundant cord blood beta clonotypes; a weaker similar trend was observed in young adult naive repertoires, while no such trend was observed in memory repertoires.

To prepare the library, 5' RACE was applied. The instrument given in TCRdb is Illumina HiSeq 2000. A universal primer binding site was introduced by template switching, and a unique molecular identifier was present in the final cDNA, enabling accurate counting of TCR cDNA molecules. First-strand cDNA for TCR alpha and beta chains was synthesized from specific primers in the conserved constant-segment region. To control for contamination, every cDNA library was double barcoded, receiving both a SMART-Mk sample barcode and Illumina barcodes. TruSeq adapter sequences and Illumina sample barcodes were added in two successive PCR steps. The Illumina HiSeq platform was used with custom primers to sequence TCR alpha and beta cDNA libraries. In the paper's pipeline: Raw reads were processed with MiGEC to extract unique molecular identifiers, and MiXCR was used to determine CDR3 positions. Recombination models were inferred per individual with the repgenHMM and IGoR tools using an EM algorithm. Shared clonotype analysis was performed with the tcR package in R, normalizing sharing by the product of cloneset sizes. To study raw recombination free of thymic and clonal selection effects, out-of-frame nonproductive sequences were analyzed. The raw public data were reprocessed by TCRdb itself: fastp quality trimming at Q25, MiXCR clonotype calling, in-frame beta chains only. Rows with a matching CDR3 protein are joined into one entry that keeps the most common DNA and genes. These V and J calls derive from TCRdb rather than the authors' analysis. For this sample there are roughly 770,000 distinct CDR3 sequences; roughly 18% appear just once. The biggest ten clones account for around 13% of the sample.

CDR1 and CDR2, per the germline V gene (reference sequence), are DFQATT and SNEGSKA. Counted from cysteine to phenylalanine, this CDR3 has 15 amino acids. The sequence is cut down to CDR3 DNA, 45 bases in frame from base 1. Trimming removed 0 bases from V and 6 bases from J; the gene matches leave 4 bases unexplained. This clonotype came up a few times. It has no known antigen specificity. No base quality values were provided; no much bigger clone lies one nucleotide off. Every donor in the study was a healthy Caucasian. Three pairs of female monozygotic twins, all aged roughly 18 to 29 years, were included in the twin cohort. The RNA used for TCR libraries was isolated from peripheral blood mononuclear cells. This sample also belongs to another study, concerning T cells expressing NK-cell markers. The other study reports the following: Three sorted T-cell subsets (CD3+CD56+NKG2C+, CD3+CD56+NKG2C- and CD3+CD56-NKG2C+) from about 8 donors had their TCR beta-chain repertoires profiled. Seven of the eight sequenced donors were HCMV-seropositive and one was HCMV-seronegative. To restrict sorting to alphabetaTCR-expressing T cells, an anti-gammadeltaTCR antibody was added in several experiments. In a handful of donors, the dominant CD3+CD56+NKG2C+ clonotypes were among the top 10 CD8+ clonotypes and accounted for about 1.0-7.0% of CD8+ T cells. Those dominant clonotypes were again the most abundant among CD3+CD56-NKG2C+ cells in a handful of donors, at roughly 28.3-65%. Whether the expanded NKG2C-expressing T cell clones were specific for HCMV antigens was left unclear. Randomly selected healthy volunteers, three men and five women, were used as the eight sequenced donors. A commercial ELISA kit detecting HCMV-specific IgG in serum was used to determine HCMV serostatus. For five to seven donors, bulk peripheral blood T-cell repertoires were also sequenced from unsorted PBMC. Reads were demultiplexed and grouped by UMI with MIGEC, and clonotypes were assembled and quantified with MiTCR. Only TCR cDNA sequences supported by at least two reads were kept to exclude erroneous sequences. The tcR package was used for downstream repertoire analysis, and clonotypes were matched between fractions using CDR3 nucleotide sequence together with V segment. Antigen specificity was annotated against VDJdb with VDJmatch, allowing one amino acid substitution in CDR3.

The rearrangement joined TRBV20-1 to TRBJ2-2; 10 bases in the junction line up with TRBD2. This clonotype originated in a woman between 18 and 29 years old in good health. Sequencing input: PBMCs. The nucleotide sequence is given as TGCAGTGCTAGAGAGAGCGGGAGGGCCTCCGGGGAGCTGTTTTTT. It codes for CSARESGRASGELFF.